These T cell receptor beta chains were read from a single sample in a study of shared clonotypes between healthy human individuals. This table comes from immunoSEQ multiplex PCR, and its TCRdb copy is limited to in-frame clones, with some not included. Of 2 million to 2.5 million clones listed, roughly 91% are singletons. The specimen was naive CD8+ T cells from PBMCs. Receptor source: a man aged 18 to 35 in good health. Some clones in this sample may be carry-over from other donors' samples. CDR3s include the opening cysteine and the closing phenylalanine or tryptophan. Fields, in order: J gene, clone size, D gene, V gene, CDR3 protein, CDR3 DNA. The D gene is left open where the match is weak. Clone sizes are given selectively: once, few, many, or a class where the clone is expanded.

TRBJ2-7 | . | . | TRBV27 | CASSLSLYSHYEQYF | TGTGCCAGCAGTCTCAGCCTTTATAGTCACTACGAGCAGTACTTC
TRBJ2-7 | once | TRBD1 | TRBV27 | CASKRTGIYEQYF | TGTGCCAGCAAAAGGACAGGGATCTACGAGCAGTACTTC
TRBJ2-1 | . | . | TRBV7-9 | CASSSRSYNEQFF | TGTGCCAGCAGCTCTCGCTCCTACAATGAGCAGTTCTTC
TRBJ2-1 | few | . | TRBV19 | CASSPQDNEQFF | TGTGCCAGTAGTCCGCAGGACAATGAGCAGTTCTTC
TRBJ1-4 | . | . | TRBV7-9 | CASSSGLNEKLFF | TGTGCCAGCAGCTCCGGCCTGAATGAAAAACTGTTTTTT
TRBJ2-1 | . | . | TRBV7-6 | CASSLGPGNEQFF | TGTGCCAGCAGCCTAGGCCCCGGCAATGAGCAGTTCTTC
TRBJ2-7 | . | . | TRBV7-9 | CASSLAPPRDMKVRADF | TGTGCCAGCAGCTTAGCCCCACCGCGGGACATGAAGGTCCGCGCAGACTTC
TRBJ2-3 | . | . | TRBV27 | CASSVGPTPFLEYF | TGTGCCAGCAGCGTGGGACCAACCCCCTTTTTAGAGTATTTT
TRBJ2-7 | . | TRBD2 | TRBV10-3 | CAISNTSGRAWEQYF | TGTGCCATCAGCAATACTAGCGGGAGGGCTTGGGAGCAGTACTTC
TRBJ2-7 | . | TRBD2 | TRBV7-9 | CASSSSGRAYEQYF | TGTGCCAGCAGCTCGAGCGGGAGAGCCTACGAGCAGTACTTC
TRBJ1-1 | . | TRBD1 | TRBV6-1 | CASRVDRGILAGAFF | TGTGCCAGCAGAGTGGACAGGGGAATATTAGCTGGGGCTTTCTTT
TRBJ2-1 | . | . | TRBV7-9 | CASSGTGTGTYNEQFF | TGTGCCAGCAGCGGGACTGGGACCGGAACCTACAATGAGCAGTTCTTC
TRBJ2-1 | . | . | TRBV29-1 | CSVERETNEQFF | TGCAGCGTTGAACGGGAGACGAATGAGCAGTTCTTC
TRBJ1-1 | . | . | TRBV19 | CASSIGEGTEAFF | TGTGCCAGTAGTATAGGGGAGGGCACTGAAGCTTTCTTT
TRBJ2-7 | once | . | TRBV4-1 | CASSQVAIHYEQYF | TGCGCCAGCAGCCAAGTAGCGATCCACTACGAGCAGTACTTC
TRBJ2-7 | . | . | TRBV9 | CASSGTRDYEQYF | TGTGCCAGCAGCGGAACTAGGGACTACGAGCAGTACTTC
TRBJ1-1 | . | . | TRBV4-3 | CASSQGVGTMHEAFF | TGCGCCAGCAGCCAAGGAGTAGGGACTATGCATGAAGCTTTCTTT
TRBJ1-2 | . | . | TRBV29-1 | CSAPGVYGYTF | TGCAGCGCACCGGGGGTTTATGGCTACACCTTC
TRBJ2-7 | . | . | TRBV27 | CASSSRVPRVDYEQYF | TGTGCCAGCAGTTCCCGGGTCCCCAGGGTAGACTACGAGCAGTACTTC
TRBJ2-7 | . | . | TRBV28 | CASSFSDYEQYF | TGTGCCAGCAGTTTTTCGGACTACGAGCAGTACTTC
TRBJ2-5 | . | . | TRBV11-2 | CASSADGTPQETQYF | TGTGCCAGCAGCGCGGACGGGACTCCTCAAGAGACCCAGTACTTC
TRBJ2-1 | . | TRBD1 | TRBV15 | CATSRGGTGAYNEQFF | TGTGCCACCAGCAGAGGCGGGACAGGAGCCTACAATGAGCAGTTCTTC